Below are 17 T cell receptor beta chains sequenced from a single sample in a study of Ad26.COV2.S vaccination and SARS-CoV-2 variants. The sample's treatment: roughly 18 received Ad26.COV2.S at low or high dose, single or two shots; about 5 received placebo; per-sample allocation not given. All samples were drawn on day 63, counting from the first vaccine or placebo injection. Sequencing was performed with immunoSEQ multiplex PCR; in TCRdb, only in-frame clones are kept and a portion is missing. The data show approximately 480,000 clones, roughly 89% seen once. The source material was peripheral blood, sampled in a trial of Ad26.COV2.S vaccine versus placebo. These receptors were obtained from a person between 18 and 60 years old who received the Ad26.COV2.S COVID-19 vaccine or a placebo.

The table lists this clone with a count of one. J is TRBJ1-1 and V is TRBV6-4; possibly TRBD1 for D (5 bases). The CDR3 sequence is 14 residues long. Germline CDR1 reads MRHNA; CDR2 reads SNTAGT. V lost 3 bases and J lost 3, with 11 bases in between. CDR3 protein: CASSEGAHHTEAFF. The CDR3 nucleotides read TGTGCCAGCAGTGAAGGGGCGCACCACACTGAAGCTTTCTTT.

Only a few counts were recorded for this clone. The chain links TRBV6-5 to TRBJ2-7; D is possibly TRBD1 or TRBD2 (5 bases each). V lost 4 bases, J lost 2 bases, and 15 bases lay in between. Germline assignment: CDR1 MNHEY and CDR2 SVGAGI. The CDR3 length is 15 residues. The CDR3 DNA sequence: TGTGCCAGCAGTTCCCGGGACCGAAGAGCCTACGAGCAGTACTTC. Translating it yields CASSSRDRRAYEQYF.

This rearrangement joins TRBV24-1 to TRBJ2-1, with 14 bases fitting TRBD2. Germline V gene sequence: CDR1 KGHDR, CDR2 SFDVKD. This CDR3 comprises 16 residues. The V gene end was trimmed by 4 bases and the J gene end by 9 bases; junction bases not matched to a gene: 7. CDR3 in DNA: TGTGCCACCAGTGAACGGACTAGCGGGAGGTTAGGTGAGCAGTTCTTC. Its protein is CATSERTSGRLGEQFF.

The gene calls are TRBV6-1 and TRBJ1-2; no clear D. The CDR3 sequence is 14 residues long. With 2 bases removed from V and 2 bases from J, the gap between germline ends came to 9 bases. Germline CDR1 and CDR2: MNHNS and SASEGT. The CDR3 here is CASSENARNYGYTF. The CDR3 DNA sequence: TGTGCCAGCAGTGAAAACGCAAGAAACTATGGCTACACCTTC.

The genes are TRBV19 and TRBJ1-4; tentatively, D is TRBD1 (6 bases). Germline V gene data show CDR1 as LNHDA and CDR2 as SQIVND (reference sequence). The CDR3 sequence is 17 residues long. Trimming shortened V by 3 bases and J by 4 bases, and 18 bases separated the two germline ends. The CDR3, as DNA: TGTGCCAGTAGTATGGGGCAGGGGCTGCGGGGTAATGAAAAACTGTTTTTT. This gives the protein CASSMGQGLRGNEKLFF.

V is TRBV19 and J is TRBJ2-1; TRBD1 matches 8 bases. The CDR3 covers 15 residues. Trimming at V came to 6 bases and at J to 1 base, leaving 5 bases not matched to a gene. Looked up from germline, CDR1 is LNHDA and CDR2 is SQIVND (reference sequence). In DNA, the CDR3 is TGTGCCAGTAGCTCGACAGGGGATTCCTACAATGAGCAGTTCTTC. It encodes CASSSTGDSYNEQFF. The full variable domain, rest sourced from reference TRBV19 and TRBJ2-1, is DGGITQSPKYLFRKEGQNVTLSCEQNLNHDAMYWYRQDPGQGLRLIYYSQIVNDFQKGDIAEGYSVSREKKESFPLTVTSAQKNPTAFYLCASSSTGDSYNEQFFGPGTRLTVL.

In this sample, this clone turned up a few times. The chain is built from TRBV19 and TRBJ2-7; 9 nucleotides line up with TRBD2. Germline trimming cut 5 bases from V and 2 bases from J; bases unmatched to any gene: 7. The CDR3 is 15 amino acids. From germline, CDR1 is LNHDA and CDR2 SQIVND (reference sequence). CDR3 coding DNA: TGTGCCAGTAGTCCCGGACTAGCGTCGACCTACGAGCAGTACTTC. This codes for CASSPGLASTYEQYF. Supplemented by reference TRBV19 and TRBJ2-7, the full variable domain reads DGGITQSPKYLFRKEGQNVTLSCEQNLNHDAMYWYRQDPGQGLRLIYYSQIVNDFQKGDIAEGYSVSREKKESFPLTVTSAQKNPTAFYLCASSPGLASTYEQYFGPGTRLTVT.

The chain combines TRBV15 with TRBJ1-5; D is undetermined. The CDR3 consists of 13 residues. V was pared by 0 bases and J by 9 bases, with 9 bases between. CDR1 is LNHNV and CDR2 is YYDKDF in the germline V gene (reference sequence). CDR3 DNA: TGTGCCACCAGCAGAGATGAAGCGCGGCCCCAGCATTTT. Its protein is CATSRDEARPQHF.

The chain has TRBV29-1 and TRBJ2-3; no clear D. The CDR3 consists of 9 residues. Per the germline V gene, CDR1 is SQVTM and CDR2 is ANQGSEA. V lost 5 bases to trimming and J lost 6 bases, with 3 bases between them. CDR3 sequence reads: CSVKDTQYF. CDR3 coding DNA: TGCAGCGTTAAGGATACGCAGTATTTT.

This chain links TRBV30 with TRBJ2-5; 7 positions agree with TRBD1. CDR1 is GTSNPN, CDR2 SVGIG, per germline (reference sequence). V shed 1 base and J 4 bases; nucleotides not matched to a gene: 9. The CDR3 is 15 amino acids. This chain's CDR3 is CAWSAKQGFGETQYF. In DNA form, the CDR3 reads TGTGCCTGGAGTGCCAAACAGGGGTTTGGAGAGACCCAGTACTTC. The full variable domain, rest sourced from reference TRBV30 and TRBJ2-5, is SQTIHQWPATLVQPVGSPLSLECTVEGTSNPNLYWYRQAAGRGLQLLFYSVGIGQISSEVPQNLSASRPQDRQFILSSKKLLLSDSGFYLCAWSAKQGFGETQYFGPGTRLLVL.

The V gene is TRBV7-8, the J gene TRBJ2-1, with 7 nucleotides matching TRBD2. The CDR3 totals 17 residues. Germline V gene data show CDR1 as SGHVS and CDR2 as FQNEAQ. Unmatched junction bases numbered 14, after V lost 2 bases and J lost 7 bases. The CDR3 sequence: CASSLRRRGEGRNEQFF. The CDR3 DNA follows: TGTGCCAGCAGCTTACGGCGGAGAGGGGAGGGCCGGAATGAGCAGTTCTTC.

J is TRBJ2-5 and V is TRBV29-1; perhaps TRBD2 as D (5 bases). Between the trimmed V and J ends, which lost 4 bases and 2 bases, there was a span of 14 bases. Germline V lookup: CDR1 SQVTM, CDR2 ANQGSEA. The CDR3 totals 14 residues. CDR3 DNA: TGCAGCGTTGTCGGGCCAACGGGGCAAGAGACCCAGTACTTC. As protein: CSVVGPTGQETQYF.

V usage is TRBV28 and J usage is TRBJ2-7; D perhaps matches TRBD1 (5 bases). V dropped 0 bases and J dropped 2 bases, with 8 bases sitting between them. This CDR3 contains 14 residues. Looked up from germline, CDR1 is MDHEN and CDR2 is SYDVKM. As DNA, the CDR3 is TGTGCCAGCAGTTTATGGAACAGGCCCTACGAGCAGTACTTC. Translation: CASSLWNRPYEQYF. Filled out from reference TRBV28 and TRBJ2-7, the complete variable domain reads DVKVTQSSRYLVKRTGEKVFLECVQDMDHENMFWYRQDPGLGLRLIYFSYDVKMKEKGDIPEGYSVSREKKERFSLILESASTNQTSMYLCASSLWNRPYEQYFGPGTRLTVT.

The chain joins TRBV27 to TRBJ2-1; no reliable D call. This CDR3 region has 15 residues. Germline values: CDR1 MNHEY, CDR2 SMNVEV (reference sequence). V lost 1 base to trimming and J lost 0 bases, with 7 bases between them. The CDR3 DNA is TGTGCCAGCAGTTTATACTCCCGCTCCTACAATGAGCAGTTCTTC. Translated: CASSLYSRSYNEQFF.

The chain links TRBV4-2 to TRBJ2-2, with 10 positions matching TRBD2. With V trimmed by 1 base and J by 1 base, 0 bases remained unmatched. Germline CDR1 and CDR2: LGHNA and YNFKEQ. The CDR3 is 16 amino acids. The CDR3 loop reads CASSQVAGGNTGELFF. For the CDR3, the DNA is TGTGCCAGCAGCCAAGTAGCGGGAGGGAACACCGGGGAGCTGTTTTTT.

Here the CDR3 DNA reads TGTGCCAGCACTTTGGGACAGGCCAGCAATCAGCCCCAGCATTTT. Protein: CASTLGQASNQPQHF. V gene TRBV2 combines with J gene TRBJ1-5, with 8 nucleotides matching TRBD1. The germline gives CDR1 SNHLY, CDR2 FYNNEI. V gave up 7 bases and J gave up 1 base; unmatched junction bases: 6. This CDR3 has 15 residues.

This chain links TRBV28 with TRBJ2-2; D perhaps matches TRBD2 (5 bases). Trimming took off 7 bases at V and 3 bases at J, with 9 bases between the two ends. The CDR3 has 13 amino acids. CDR1 and CDR2 from the germline V gene are MDHEN and SYDVKM. The chain's CDR3 is CASIGVDTGELFF. The CDR3 DNA sequence: TGTGCCAGCATCGGGGTCGACACCGGGGAGCTGTTTTTT. The whole variable domain, filled in from reference TRBV28 and TRBJ2-2, reads DVKVTQSSRYLVKRTGEKVFLECVQDMDHENMFWYRQDPGLGLRLIYFSYDVKMKEKGDIPEGYSVSREKKERFSLILESASTNQTSMYLCASIGVDTGELFFGEGSRLTVL.